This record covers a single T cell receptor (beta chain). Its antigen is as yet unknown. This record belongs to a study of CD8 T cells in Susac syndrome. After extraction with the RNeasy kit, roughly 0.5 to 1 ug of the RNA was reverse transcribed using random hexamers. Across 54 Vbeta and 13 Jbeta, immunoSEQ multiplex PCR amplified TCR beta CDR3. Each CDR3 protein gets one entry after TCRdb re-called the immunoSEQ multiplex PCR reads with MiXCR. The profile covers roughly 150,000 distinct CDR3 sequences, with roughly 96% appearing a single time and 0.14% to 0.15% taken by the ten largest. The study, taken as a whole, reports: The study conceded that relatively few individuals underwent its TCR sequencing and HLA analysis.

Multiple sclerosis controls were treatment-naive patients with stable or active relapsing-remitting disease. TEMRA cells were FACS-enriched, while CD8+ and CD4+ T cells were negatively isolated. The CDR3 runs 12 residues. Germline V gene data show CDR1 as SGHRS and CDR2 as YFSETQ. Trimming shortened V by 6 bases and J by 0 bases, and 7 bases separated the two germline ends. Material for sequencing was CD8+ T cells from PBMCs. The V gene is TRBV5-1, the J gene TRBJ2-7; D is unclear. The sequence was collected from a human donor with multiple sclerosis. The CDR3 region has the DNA TGCGCCAGCAACATCGTCTCCTACGAGCAGTACGTC. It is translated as CASNIVSYEQYV.